This T cell receptor beta chain was captured in a study of T cell repertoires in cytomegalovirus infection (dated by TCRdb to between 2018 and 2021). Turning to the overall study: The HLA type of each donor mattered for the analysis, because public TCR beta signatures pointed to carriage of CMV infection along with the matching HLA type.

This clonotype was counted at least ten times. Its antigen target is currently unknown. No much larger clonotype is one base removed from it; base qualities were not supplied. CDR1 is given as SQVTM and CDR2 as ANQGSEA, both from the germline V gene. There are 12 amino acids in the CDR3, from cysteine to phenylalanine inclusive. Only CDR3 DNA is held: 36 bases, read in frame from base 1. The V end loses 1 base and the J end loses 12 bases, and a stretch of 15 bases separates them. What the work shows at the level of the full study, not this receptor alone: In both this cohort and an independent cohort of under 450 donors, the cumulative frequency of public TCR beta family members distinguished carriers of CMV infection plus the relevant HLA type. The ex vivo response was dominated by HLA-C-restricted CMV-specific TCR beta clonotypes, which also provided the single most frequent clonotype in two of eight donors.

Sequencing used an Illumina HiSeq 1500. TCRdb ran its own pipeline on the public reads, namely fastp trimming at Q25 and MiXCR clone calling, and kept in-frame beta chains. Every distinct CDR3 protein forms one entry, paired with its most common genes and DNA. The sample data list 400,000 to 550,000 distinct CDR3 sequences, and 10% to 12% of these were observed just once. The ten largest clones represent roughly a tenth of the sample. This clonotype was obtained from a human donor in good health (CMV status not recorded). Some clones in this sample may be carry-over from other donors' samples. The chain employs TRBV29-1 and TRBJ1-1; TRBD1 could be the D gene, as 5 bases match. The sequencing input was PBMCs. At the DNA level, the sequence is TGCAGCGTTGAAGGGGGGTCCCCGAGGACTTTCTTT. This encodes CSVEGGSPRTFF.